This T cell receptor beta chain was recorded in a study of tumor and adjacent non-tumor tissue in lung cancer. Across the whole study: Stage I to III disease affected about ten men and about five women aged about 31 to 85.

Study-wide results and limits: Compared with tumor, normal lung showed significantly lower TCR diversity.

In the case of this clonotype: The target antigen is unknown.

TCRbeta libraries were built with three rounds of nested PCR, modified from ARM-PCR. TCRdb itself ran the multiplex PCR reads through MiXCR, one entry per CDR3 protein. The sample holds tens of thousands of distinct CDR3 sequences, roughly 72% seen once. Trimming left V 7 bases short and J 14 bases short, with 23 bases between. CDR1 and CDR2 (germline): ENHRY, SYGVKD. CDR3 length: 14 amino acids. No cell sorting was done before RNA was extracted from the tissue. Between August and November 2014, newly diagnosed, chemotherapy-naive lung cancer patients underwent thoracic surgery in China. The rearrangement links TRBV10-3 to TRBJ2-2; possibly TRBD1 for D (6 bases). Sequencing used lung tumor tissue. This TCR came from a man aged 55 to 70 with non-small cell lung cancer. CDR3 protein: CAINTGIGTEELFF. CDR3 nucleotides: TGTGCCATCAACACAGGGATTGGAACCGAGGAACTGTTTTTT.